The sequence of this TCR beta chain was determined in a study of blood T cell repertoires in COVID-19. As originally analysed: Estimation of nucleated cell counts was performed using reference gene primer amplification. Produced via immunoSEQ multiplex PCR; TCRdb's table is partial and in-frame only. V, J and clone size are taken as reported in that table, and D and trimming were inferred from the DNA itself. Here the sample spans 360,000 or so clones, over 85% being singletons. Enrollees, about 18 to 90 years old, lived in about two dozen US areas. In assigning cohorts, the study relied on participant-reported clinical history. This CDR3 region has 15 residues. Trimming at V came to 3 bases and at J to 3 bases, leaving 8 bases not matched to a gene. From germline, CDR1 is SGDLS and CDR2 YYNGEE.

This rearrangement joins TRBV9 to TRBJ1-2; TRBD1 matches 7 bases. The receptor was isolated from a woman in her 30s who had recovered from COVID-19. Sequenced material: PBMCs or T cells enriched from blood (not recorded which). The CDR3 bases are TGTGCCAGCAGCGCAAAGGGGGCCGGGGACTATGGCTACACCTTC. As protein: CASSAKGAGDYGYTF.